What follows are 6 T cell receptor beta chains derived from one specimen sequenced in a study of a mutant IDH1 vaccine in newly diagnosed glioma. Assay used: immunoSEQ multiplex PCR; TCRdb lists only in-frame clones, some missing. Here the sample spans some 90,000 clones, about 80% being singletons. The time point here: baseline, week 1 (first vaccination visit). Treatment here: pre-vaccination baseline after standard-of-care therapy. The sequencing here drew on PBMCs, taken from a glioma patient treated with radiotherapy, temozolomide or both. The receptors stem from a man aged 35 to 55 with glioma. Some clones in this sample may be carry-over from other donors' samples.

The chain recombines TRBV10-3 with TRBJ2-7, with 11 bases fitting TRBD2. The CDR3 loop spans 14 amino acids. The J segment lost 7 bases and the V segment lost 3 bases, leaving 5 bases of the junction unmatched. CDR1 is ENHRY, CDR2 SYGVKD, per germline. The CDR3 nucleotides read TGTGCCATCAGTGATAGCGGGGGGGCCAGAGAGCAGTACTTC. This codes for CAISDSGGAREQYF.

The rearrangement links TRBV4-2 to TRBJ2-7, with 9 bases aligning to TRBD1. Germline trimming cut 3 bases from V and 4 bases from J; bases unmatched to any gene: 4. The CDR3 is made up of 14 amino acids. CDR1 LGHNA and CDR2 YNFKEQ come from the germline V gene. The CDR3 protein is CASSQGGQGYEQYF. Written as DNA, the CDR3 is TGTGCCAGCAGCCAGGGGGGACAGGGATACGAGCAGTACTTC.

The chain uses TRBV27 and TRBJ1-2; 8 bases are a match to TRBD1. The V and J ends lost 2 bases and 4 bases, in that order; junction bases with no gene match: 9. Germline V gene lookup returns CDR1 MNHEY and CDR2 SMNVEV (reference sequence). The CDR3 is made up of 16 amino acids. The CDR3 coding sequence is TGTGCCAGCAGTTTACTACAGGGGGATTTGGCCTATGGCTACACCTTC. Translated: CASSLLQGDLAYGYTF.

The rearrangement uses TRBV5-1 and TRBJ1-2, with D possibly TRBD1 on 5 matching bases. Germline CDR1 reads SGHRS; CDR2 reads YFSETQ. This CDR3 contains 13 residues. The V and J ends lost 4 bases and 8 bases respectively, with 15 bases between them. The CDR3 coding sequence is TGCGCCAGCAGCGGCCGGGACCCACTCGGCTACACCTTC. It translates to CASSGRDPLGYTF.

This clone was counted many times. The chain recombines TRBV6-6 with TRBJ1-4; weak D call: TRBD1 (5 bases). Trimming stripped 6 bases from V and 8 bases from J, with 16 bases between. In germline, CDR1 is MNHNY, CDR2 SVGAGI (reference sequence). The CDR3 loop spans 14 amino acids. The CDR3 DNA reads TGTGCCAGCAGCCTTGGGGGAGCGCAGGAAAAACTGTTTTTT. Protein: CASSLGGAQEKLFF.

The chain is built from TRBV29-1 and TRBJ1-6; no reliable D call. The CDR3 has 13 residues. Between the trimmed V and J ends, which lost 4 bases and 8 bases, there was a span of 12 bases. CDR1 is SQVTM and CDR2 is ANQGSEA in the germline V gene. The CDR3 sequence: CSVVLYPDSPLHF. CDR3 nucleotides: TGCAGCGTTGTATTGTATCCCGATTCACCCCTCCACTTT.